At least ten counts were recorded for the clone carrying this T cell receptor beta chain. TCRdb processed the RT-PCR reads anew with MiXCR; each CDR3 protein has one entry. The table includes approximately 720,000 distinct CDR3 sequences, 13% to 15% detected once. V lost 5 bases and J lost 2, with 4 bases in between. Germline CDR1 is DFQATT and CDR2 is SNEGSKA (reference sequence). This CDR3 comprises 10 residues. The V and J genes are TRBV20-1 and TRBJ2-7; D gene unclear. Material: memory CD4+ T cells from blood. The sequence was collected from a female donor in good health, serving as a healthy control. CDR3 region: CSALAYEQYF. In nucleotides, the CDR3 is TGCAGTGCTCTGGCCTACGAGCAGTACTTC.